The 16 T cell receptor beta chains given below trace back to one sample, sequenced in a study of blood T cell repertoires in COVID-19. The assay was immunoSEQ multiplex PCR, and TCRdb's table has in-frame clones only and misses some. The sample carries about 180,000 clones, more than 65% recorded once. The source material was PBMCs or T cells enriched from blood (not recorded which). The receptors originated from a man aged 45-65 years who had recovered from COVID-19.

The table lists this clone with a count of one. The chain has TRBV4-2 and TRBJ2-3, with D perhaps matching TRBD1 (6 bases). Germline V gene data show CDR1 as LGHNA and CDR2 as YNFKEQ. Between the trimmed V and J ends, which lost 0 bases and 6 bases, there was a span of 13 bases. This CDR3 is 15 amino acids long. The CDR3 nucleotides are TGTGCCAGCAGCCAAGATAGGGGGACCGTCGATACGCAGTATTTT. Its protein is CASSQDRGTVDTQYF.

The rearrangement links TRBV6-1 to TRBJ2-7, with TRBD1 matching 10 bases. Germline V CDR1 and CDR2: MNHNS, SASEGT. This CDR3 has 15 amino acids. V trimming: 1 base; J trimming: 5 bases; junction bases outside the gene matches: 5. Written as DNA, the CDR3 is TGTGCCAGCAGTGAAGGACAGGGGGCGATGAACGAGCAGTACTTC. Amino acid sequence: CASSEGQGAMNEQYF.

The V and J genes are TRBV11-2 and TRBJ1-1, with D unresolved. Trimming stripped 6 bases from V and 1 base from J, with 21 bases between. CDR1 is SGHAT and CDR2 is FQNNGV in the germline V gene. This CDR3 is built from 17 residues. CDR3 sequence (DNA): TGTGCCAGCAGACGCCGACACGCCTCTGAAGGGAACACTGAAGCTTTCTTT. Translating it yields CASRRRHASEGNTEAFF.

The V gene is TRBV5-6, the J gene TRBJ2-5; 7 bases are a match to TRBD1. There are 16 residues in the CDR3. Germline V CDR1 and CDR2: SGHDT, YYEEEE. Unmatched junction bases numbered 9, after V lost 4 bases and J lost 0 bases. The CDR3 here is CASSRGQINYQETQYF. The CDR3 nucleotides are TGTGCCAGCAGCCGGGGACAGATCAATTACCAAGAGACCCAGTACTTC.

CDR3 nucleotide sequence: TGTGCCAGCAGCCAAGGCCTAGCGGGGGGGCCTCTTTCCTACGAGCAGTACTTC. Amino acids: CASSQGLAGGPLSYEQYF. The rearrangement links TRBV14 to TRBJ2-7, with 12 nucleotides matching TRBD2. Germline V gene sequence: CDR1 SGHDN, CDR2 FVKESK. The CDR3 has 18 amino acids. The ends lost 1 base at V and 1 base at J; junction bases unmatched: 8.

This chain links TRBV19 with TRBJ1-2; TRBD1 matches at 8 bases. CDR1 is LNHDA and CDR2 is SQIVND in the germline V gene (reference sequence). This CDR3 is built from 14 residues. V shed 4 bases, J shed 0 bases, and the junction held 1 base outside the gene matches. CDR3 in amino acids: CASSTGGSNYGYTF. The CDR3 nucleotides read TGTGCCAGTAGTACAGGGGGCTCTAACTATGGCTACACCTTC.

This clone was seen more than once but under ten times. The gene calls are TRBV6-5 and TRBJ1-3; D might be TRBD1 (5 bases). This CDR3 spans 15 amino acids. In germline, CDR1 is MNHEY, CDR2 SVGAGI. Trimming took off 5 bases at V and 2 bases at J, with 13 bases between the two ends. CDR3 sequence reads: CASSRAGEAGNTIYF. CDR3 sequence (DNA): TGTGCCAGCAGTCGGGCGGGGGAGGCTGGAAACACCATATATTTT.

The rearrangement uses TRBV18 and TRBJ2-3, with TRBD2 identical over 11 bases. Germline CDR1 and CDR2: KGHSH and LQKENI. V lost 2 bases to trimming and J lost 7 bases; unmatched junction nucleotides: 5. The CDR3 is 15 amino acids. The CDR3 DNA is TGTGCCAGCTCACCATCTAGCGGGGGGCAGCATACGCAGTATTTT. The encoded protein is CASSPSSGGQHTQYF.

The chain couples TRBV5-4 to TRBJ1-6; D possibly corresponds to TRBD1 (5 bases). The CDR3 length is 16 residues. Trimming stripped 4 bases from V and 8 bases from J, with 19 bases between. Germline values: CDR1 SGHNT, CDR2 YYREEE (reference sequence). The CDR3, as DNA: TGTGCCAGCAGCCCCGCGGGGGTCCCCGGGGATTCACCCCTCCACTTT. It is translated as CASSPAGVPGDSPLHF.

The chain employs TRBV9 and TRBJ2-3; D may be TRBD2 (5 bases). CDR3 length: 14 amino acids. The V end lost 4 bases, the J end lost 2 bases, and 11 bases lay between the germline ends. CDR1 SGDLS and CDR2 YYNGEE come from the germline V gene. The CDR3 loop reads CASSPGYHTDTQYF. CDR3 DNA sequence: TGTGCCAGCAGCCCGGGATATCACACAGATACGCAGTATTTT.

This clone has just a few counts. The chain combines TRBV2 with TRBJ1-5, with D unresolved. Between the trimmed V and J ends, which lost 5 bases and 6 bases, there was a span of 8 bases. The CDR3 extends over 12 amino acids. Germline CDR1 SNHLY, CDR2 FYNNEI. The CDR3 protein is CASSQDSQPQHF. CDR3 DNA sequence: TGTGCCAGCAGTCAGGATAGTCAGCCCCAGCATTTT.

The chain has TRBV5-1 and TRBJ1-6, with 7 bases aligning to TRBD1. The CDR3 runs to 15 residues. Germline V gene lookup returns CDR1 SGHRS and CDR2 YFSETQ. After removal of 1 base from V and 7 bases from J, the junction contained 5 bases not matched to a gene. Here the CDR3 DNA reads TGCGCCAGCAGCTTGCGACAGGGAAGAAATTCACCCCTCCACTTT. It translates to CASSLRQGRNSPLHF.

This chain links TRBV5-1 with TRBJ1-3; TRBD1 matches 8 bases. Germline V lookup: CDR1 SGHRS, CDR2 YFSETQ. The V segment lost 2 bases and the J segment 4 bases; nucleotides outside the gene matches: 2. CDR3 length: 14 amino acids. CDR3 protein: CASSLQGVGNTIYF. The CDR3 DNA reads as TGCGCCAGCAGCTTACAGGGGGTCGGAAACACCATATATTTT. The full variable domain, completed using reference TRBV5-1 and TRBJ1-3, is KAGVTQTPRYLIKTRGQQVTLSCSPISGHRSVSWYQQTPGQGLQFLFEYFSETQRNKGNFPGRFSGRQFSNSRSEMNVSTLELGDSALYLCASSLQGVGNTIYFGEGSWLTVV.

The chain uses TRBV9 and TRBJ2-7; D may be TRBD1 (6 bases). The CDR3 spans 13 residues. The V end was cut by 4 bases, the J end by 4 bases, with 12 bases between. Looked up from germline, CDR1 is SGDLS and CDR2 is YYNGEE. In nucleotides, the CDR3 is TGTGCCAGCAGCCCCCGCAGGGGTTACGAGCAGTACTTC. Its protein product is CASSPRRGYEQYF.

This clone was recorded only once. The CDR3 loop is CATVSQGYGYTF. The CDR3 DNA follows: TGTGCCACCGTGTCCCAGGGCTATGGCTACACCTTC. V usage is TRBV6-5 and J usage is TRBJ1-2; possibly TRBD1 for D (5 bases). V lost 10 bases and J 4 bases, leaving 13 bases between the germline ends. Germline CDR1 reads MNHEY; CDR2 reads SVGAGI. This CDR3 spans 12 amino acids.

This chain links TRBV18 with TRBJ2-1; D is uncertain. CDR1 is KGHSH, CDR2 LQKENI, per germline. Between the trimmed V and J ends, which lost 0 bases and 0 bases, there was a span of 6 bases. This CDR3 contains 15 residues. CDR3 in DNA: TGTGCCAGCTCACCACCCGCTAGCTCCTACAATGAGCAGTTCTTC. It yields the protein CASSPPASSYNEQFF.